Below, 6 T cell receptor beta chains from the same sample are listed, as sequenced in a study of vaccination and CD4 T cells after COVID-19. The treatment is: roughly 11-day PBMC culture with coronavirus spike peptide pools or control peptides (ViraFEST assay). Cultured CD4+ T cell DNA underwent sequencing with the Oncomine TCR Beta short-read assay. MiXCR, applied by TCRdb to the PCR reads, yields one record per CDR3 protein. This table has about 12,000 distinct CDR3 sequences, approximately 53% appearing once. These receptors' antigens are unknown. Sequenced material: CD4+ T cells from blood, cultured in vitro. The receptor set was obtained from a human donor who had recovered from COVID-19.

This clonotype was found a few times. The chain carries TRBV27 and TRBJ1-5; D is uncertain. Trimming took off 5 bases at V and 2 bases at J, with 13 bases between the two ends. Germline CDR1 reads MNHEY; CDR2 reads SMNVEV (reference sequence). The CDR3 covers 15 residues. CDR3 loop: CASSPVEGGNQPQHF. The CDR3 DNA reads as TGTGCCAGCAGTCCCGTTGAAGGCGGCAATCAGCCCCAGCATTTT.

This clonotype is medium-sized within its sample. The chain has TRBV7-9 and TRBJ2-5; tentatively, D is TRBD2 (6 bases). CDR1 and CDR2 (germline): SEHNR, FQNEAQ (reference sequence). The CDR3 length is 14 residues. The V and J ends lost 1 base and 5 bases respectively, with 11 bases between them. CDR3 DNA sequence: TGTGCCAGCAGCTTAGACGGGGGAAGGGAGACCCAGTACTTC. Encoded protein: CASSLDGGRETQYF.

The V gene is TRBV20-1, the J gene TRBJ1-5, with TRBD1 matching 10 bases. CDR1 and CDR2 (germline): DFQATT, SNEGSKA (reference sequence). This CDR3 region has 17 residues. After removal of 0 bases from V and 5 bases from J, the junction contained 10 bases not matched to a gene. This CDR3 reads CSARDFRGQGYDQPQHF. The CDR3 DNA reads TGCAGTGCTAGAGATTTTAGGGGACAGGGGTATGATCAGCCCCAGCATTTT.

This clonotype was counted only a few times. The rearrangement links TRBV19 to TRBJ1-5; D unclear. The V gene lost 6 bases and the J gene lost 8 bases, with 8 bases spanning the gap. This CDR3 region has 11 residues. CDR1 is LNHDA, CDR2 SQIVND, per germline (reference sequence). The CDR3 DNA reads TGTGCCAGTAGCTCCGCGGAGCCCCAGCATTTT. Translating gives CASSSAEPQHF. Based on the CDR3 plus reference TRBV19 and TRBJ1-5, the full variable domain is DGGITQSPKYLFRKEGQNVTLSCEQNLNHDAMYWYRQDPGQGLRLIYYSQIVNDFQKGDIAEGYSVSREKKESFPLTVTSAQKNPTAFYLCASSSAEPQHFGDGTRLSIL.

The V and J genes are TRBV7-9 and TRBJ1-5; TRBD1 is a possible D gene (5 bases). Germline CDR1 and CDR2: SEHNR and FQNEAQ (reference sequence). V lost 1 base, J lost 8 bases, and 9 bases lay in between. This CDR3 comprises 13 residues. CDR3 region: CASSLVQGEPQHF. CDR3 sequence (DNA): TGTGCCAGCAGCTTAGTGCAGGGAGAGCCCCAGCATTTT. The full variable domain, in which reference TRBV7-9 and TRBJ1-5 provide the parts outside the CDR3, is DTGVSQNPRHKITKRGQNVTFRCDPISEHNRLYWYRQTLGQGPEFLTYFQNEAQLEKSRLLSDRFSAERPKGSFSTLEIQRTEQGDSAMYLCASSLVQGEPQHFGDGTRLSIL.

The chain recombines TRBV19 with TRBJ1-1; no clear D gene. The ends were cut back, 7 bases at V and 1 base at J, with 13 bases in the middle. This CDR3 is built from 14 residues. CDR1 and CDR2 (germline): LNHDA, SQIVND (reference sequence). CDR3 coding DNA: TGTGCCAGTATATCGCGCGGTACGAACACTGAAGCTTTCTTT. This gives the protein CASISRGTNTEAFF.